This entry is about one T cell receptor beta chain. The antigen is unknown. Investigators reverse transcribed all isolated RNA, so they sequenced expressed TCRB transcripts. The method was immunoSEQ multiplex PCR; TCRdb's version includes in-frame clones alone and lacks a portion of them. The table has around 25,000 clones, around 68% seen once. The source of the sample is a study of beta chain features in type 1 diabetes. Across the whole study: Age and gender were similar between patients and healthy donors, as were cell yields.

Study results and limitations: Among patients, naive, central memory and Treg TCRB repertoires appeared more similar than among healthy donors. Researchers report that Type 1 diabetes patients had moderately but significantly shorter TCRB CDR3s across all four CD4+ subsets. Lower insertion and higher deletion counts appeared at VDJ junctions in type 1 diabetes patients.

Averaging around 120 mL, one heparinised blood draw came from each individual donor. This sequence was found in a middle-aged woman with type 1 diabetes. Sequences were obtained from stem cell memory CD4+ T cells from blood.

CDR3 in DNA: TGTGCCAGCAGCCCCGGACAGGGCAGGGAAAAACTGTTTTTT. It encodes CASSPGQGREKLFF. V and J are TRBV7-2 and TRBJ1-4; TRBD1 agrees at 8 bases. The CDR3 sequence is 14 residues long. Losses at the gene ends were 5 bases for V and 8 bases for J; bases not matched to a gene: 7. Germline CDR1 reads SGHTA; CDR2 reads FQGNSA.